This T cell receptor (beta chain) was identified during a study of cytomegalovirus exposure and HLA in healthy donors. Study-wide results and caveats: The study reported that TCR beta sequences accurately predicted HLA-A and HLA-B alleles in most subjects.

Comment on this clone: Its antigen is currently unknown.

Healthy people donating bone marrow made up the donors. While unrecorded immune exposures were likely, the donors were nominally healthy when sampled. PCR used 60 Vbeta primers and 13 Jbeta primers. Original processing notes: Later, an analysis found some 80 million unique TCR beta chains, and roughly 9.9 million of these were shared. Clones were sequenced by immunoSEQ multiplex PCR, and TCRdb holds only the in-frame ones, with some missing. The V and J calls and the clone size are those of that table, but D and trimming were determined from the DNA. Among some 150,000 clones listed, roughly three quarters were seen once. The source material was PBMCs. The receptor comes from a woman aged 45-60 years in good health and CMV-seronegative.

The CDR3 loop reads CSVEYATALRYEQFF. The DNA for the CDR3 is TGCAGCGTTGAATACGCGACAGCTCTTAGGTATGAGCAGTTCTTC. The chain has TRBV29-1 and TRBJ2-1; D perhaps matches TRBD1 (5 bases). Germline CDR1 and CDR2: SQVTM and ANQGSEA. The CDR3 sequence is 15 residues long. V shed 2 bases and J shed 8 bases, with 19 bases lying between them.